Sequencing of this TCR beta chain was carried out in a study of blood T cell repertoires in COVID-19. About the research overall: Acute and convalescent COVID-19 specimens originated in the United States, Italy and Spain. Sample material is recorded as cDNA or gDNA derived from T cells, B-cell-depleted T cells, or PBMCs.

In germline, CDR1 is GTSNPN, CDR2 SVGIG (reference sequence). Trimming cost V 2 bases and J 0 bases, with 11 bases left between them. The CDR3 totals 15 residues. Per the authors' pipeline: How many nucleated cells were present was estimated from reference gene primer amplification. The method was immunoSEQ multiplex PCR; TCRdb's version includes in-frame clones alone and lacks a portion of them. V, J and clone size were drawn from that table, and D and trimming were deduced from the DNA. The top ten hold roughly 4% of the sample, which has about 67,000 clones, roughly 90% seen once. Input material: peripheral blood. The receptor was isolated from a man aged 45-65 years with active COVID-19. The chain employs TRBV30 and TRBJ1-5, with D perhaps TRBD1 (5 bases). As DNA, the CDR3 is TGTGCCTGGAGTTTATTGGGGGGTAGCAATCAGCCCCAGCATTTT. Translated, it gives CAWSLLGGSNQPQHF. The full variable domain, in which reference TRBV30 and TRBJ1-5 provide the parts outside the CDR3, is SQTIHQWPATLVQPVGSPLSLECTVEGTSNPNLYWYRQAAGRGLQLLFYSVGIGQISSEVPQNLSASRPQDRQFILSSKKLLLSDSGFYLCAWSLLGGSNQPQHFGDGTRLSIL.